Presented here are 30 T cell receptor beta chains from one specimen sequenced in a study of cytomegalovirus exposure and HLA in healthy donors. The PCR used 60 Vbeta and 13 Jbeta primers. Produced via immunoSEQ multiplex PCR; TCRdb's table is partial and in-frame only. The sample shows 120,000 to 150,000 clones, approximately 83% of them seen only once. Specimen: PBMCs. All receptors derive from a man in his forties or fifties in good health and CMV-seropositive.

The chain carries TRBV27 and TRBJ2-7, with 7 bases identical to TRBD2. This CDR3 has 15 amino acids. The germline gives CDR1 MNHEY, CDR2 SMNVEV (reference sequence). J lost 6 bases, V lost 8 bases, and 16 bases had no gene match. The CDR3 reads CASGLLAPSSAEQYF. The CDR3 DNA reads as TGTGCCAGCGGGCTACTAGCGCCATCGTCGGCCGAGCAGTACTTC.

The chain carries TRBV9 and TRBJ2-2, with TRBD2 matching over 10 bases. The CDR3 is 15 amino acids. Germline V CDR1 and CDR2: SGDLS, YYNGEE. The trim removed 3 bases at V and 5 bases at J, leaving 4 bases unmatched. This CDR3 reads CASSASGGLTGELFF. In DNA form, the CDR3 reads TGTGCCAGCAGCGCTAGCGGGGGATTAACCGGGGAGCTGTTTTTT. Using reference TRBV9 and TRBJ2-2 for the parts outside the CDR3, the full variable domain is DSGVTQTPKHLITATGQRVTLRCSPRSGDLSVYWYQQSLDQGLQFLIQYYNGEERAKGNILERFSAQQFPDLHSELNLSSLELGDSALYFCASSASGGLTGELFFGEGSRLTVL.

The gene calls are TRBV7-3 and TRBJ2-3; TRBD2 aligns across 9 bases. CDR3 length equals 16 residues. V dropped 0 bases and J dropped 5; count of bases not matched to a gene: 6. Germline V gene lookup returns CDR1 SGHTA and CDR2 FQGTGA. This CDR3 is CASSLTAGGQGDTQYF. The CDR3 DNA follows: TGTGCCAGCAGCTTAACAGCGGGGGGCCAGGGAGATACGCAGTATTTT.

The chain links TRBV11-2 to TRBJ2-2, with 12 bases matching TRBD2. The CDR3 has 15 residues. The V and J ends lost 6 bases and 5 bases, in that order; junction bases with no gene match: 4. CDR1 and CDR2 from the germline V gene are SGHAT and FQNNGV. CDR3 amino acids: CASRPSGRGTGELFF. CDR3 nucleotide sequence: TGTGCCAGCAGACCTAGCGGGAGGGGAACCGGGGAGCTGTTTTTT.

The V call is TRBV27, the J call TRBJ1-2; D unclear. Germline loops: CDR1 MNHEY, CDR2 SMNVEV (reference sequence). Trimming removed 4 bases from V and 3 bases from J, with 9 bases in between. The CDR3 has 13 residues. For the CDR3, the DNA is TGTGCCAGCAGTTCTGGCCTTTACTATGGCTACACCTTC. Protein: CASSSGLYYGYTF.

The chain employs TRBV30 and TRBJ2-2; 7 bases agree with TRBD2. This CDR3 has 13 amino acids. J was trimmed by 5 bases and V by 5 bases; bases with no gene match: 5. Germline lookup yields CDR1 GTSNPN and CDR2 SVGIG (reference sequence). CDR3 amino acids: CAWGWGGTGELFF. CDR3 nucleotide sequence: TGTGCCTGGGGGTGGGGGGGAACCGGGGAGCTGTTTTTT. The entire variable domain, with the rest obtained from reference TRBV30 and TRBJ2-2, is as follows: SQTIHQWPATLVQPVGSPLSLECTVEGTSNPNLYWYRQAAGRGLQLLFYSVGIGQISSEVPQNLSASRPQDRQFILSSKKLLLSDSGFYLCAWGWGGTGELFFGEGSRLTVL.

The chain has TRBV9 and TRBJ1-3, with TRBD1 as a possible D gene (6 bases). The CDR3 runs to 16 residues. From germline, CDR1 is SGDLS and CDR2 YYNGEE. Trimming left V 1 base short and J 0 bases short, with 11 bases between. CDR3 region: CASSVRDKSSGNTIYF. CDR3 DNA sequence: TGTGCCAGCAGCGTACGGGACAAGAGCTCTGGAAACACCATATATTTT.

The chain couples TRBV7-2 to TRBJ2-5; a weak D match, TRBD2 (5 bases). Per the germline V gene, CDR1 is SGHTA and CDR2 is FQGNSA. The CDR3 spans 13 residues. V was trimmed by 3 bases and J by 5 bases, leaving 10 bases between them. Here the CDR3 reads CASSFGWRETQYF. CDR3 nucleotide sequence: TGTGCCAGCAGCTTCGGGTGGAGGGAGACCCAGTACTTC.

This chain uses TRBV2 with TRBJ2-3; D perhaps matches TRBD1 (8 bases). V was shortened by 6 bases and J by 3 bases, with 13 bases between the two germline ends. The CDR3 sequence is 14 residues long. The germline V gene encodes CDR1 SNHLY and CDR2 FYNNEI. The CDR3 loop is CASRLQGGTDTQYF. CDR3 DNA sequence: TGTGCCAGCAGGCTACAGGGGGGGACAGATACGCAGTATTTT.

The V and J genes are TRBV10-3 and TRBJ2-7; perhaps TRBD1 as D (6 bases). V was cut by 3 bases and J by 0 bases, with 6 bases left in between. Looked up from germline, CDR1 is ENHRY and CDR2 is SYGVKD. This CDR3 contains 13 residues. The CDR3 loop reads CAISEQGSYEQYF. CDR3 DNA: TGTGCCATCAGTGAACAGGGCTCCTACGAGCAGTACTTC.

The genes are TRBV4-3 and TRBJ2-1, with D perhaps TRBD1 (5 bases). Trimming cost V 2 bases and J 3 bases, with 8 bases left between them. Germline loops: CDR1 LGHNA, CDR2 YSLEER. The CDR3 spans 14 residues. The CDR3 loop is CASSQRQFYNEQFF. The DNA for the CDR3 is TGCGCCAGCAGCCAACGACAGTTCTACAATGAGCAGTTCTTC.

The V call is TRBV2, the J call TRBJ2-2, with TRBD1 matching 12 bases. Germline V gene lookup returns CDR1 SNHLY and CDR2 FYNNEI. The ends lost 5 bases at V and 5 bases at J; junction bases unmatched: 9. There are 17 residues in the CDR3. Here the CDR3 reads CASSLSRDRGLTGELFF. Written as DNA, the CDR3 is TGTGCCAGCAGTTTATCTCGGGACAGGGGGCTGACCGGGGAGCTGTTTTTT.

The J gene is TRBJ2-5, the V gene TRBV7-7, with D possibly matching TRBD2 (6 bases). CDR1 SSHAT and CDR2 FNYEAQ come from the germline V gene (reference sequence). The V and J ends lost 2 bases and 7 bases respectively, with 17 bases between them. This CDR3 region has 15 residues. The CDR3 protein is CASSLQFPPEGTQYF. CDR3 bases: TGTGCCAGCAGCTTACAATTTCCCCCGGAGGGGACCCAGTACTTC.

CDR3 coding DNA: TGTGCCAGCAGCCTTACAGGGGATACGCAGTATTTT. This sequence encodes CASSLTGDTQYF. The rearrangement uses TRBV11-2 and TRBJ2-3; D may be TRBD1 (6 bases). Germline V gene sequence: CDR1 SGHAT, CDR2 FQNNGV. The ends were cut back, 5 bases at V and 6 bases at J, with 9 bases in the middle. The CDR3 is made up of 12 amino acids.

The V call is TRBV7-2, the J call TRBJ2-2; 9 bases line up with TRBD2. With V trimmed by 3 bases and J by 5 bases, 7 bases remained unmatched. The CDR3 covers 16 residues. Germline CDR1 reads SGHTA; CDR2 reads FQGNSA. CDR3 sequence reads: CASSFLAGAETGELFF. DNA of the CDR3: TGTGCCAGCAGCTTCTTAGCGGGAGCCGAGACCGGGGAGCTGTTTTTT.

This chain uses TRBV5-6 with TRBJ2-7; 10 bases fit TRBD1. Trimming took 4 bases from V and 5 from J; bases not matched to a gene: 9. The CDR3 is made up of 15 amino acids. Germline CDR1 and CDR2: SGHDT and YYEEEE. The CDR3 DNA follows: TGTGCCAGCAGCCTGACCGGGACAGGGGAACACGAGCAGTACTTC. Its protein is CASSLTGTGEHEQYF.

Only one count was recorded for this clone. This chain links TRBV7-3 with TRBJ1-2; possible D gene TRBD1, 6 bases. The V end was cut by 0 bases, the J end by 2 bases, with 10 bases between. The CDR3 runs 15 residues. The germline V gene encodes CDR1 SGHTA and CDR2 FQGTGA. The CDR3 DNA reads TGTGCCAGCAGCTTAACGGGGACACCCAACTATGGCTACACCTTC. It yields the protein CASSLTGTPNYGYTF.

The J gene is TRBJ1-2, the V gene TRBV15; perhaps TRBD1 as D (5 bases). Trimming pared 0 bases from V and 8 bases from J, leaving 16 bases between. CDR3 size: 15 residues. CDR1 is LNHNV, CDR2 YYDKDF, per germline (reference sequence). The CDR3 region is CATSRDIDQGWGYTF. For the CDR3, the DNA is TGTGCCACCAGCAGAGATATCGACCAGGGCTGGGGCTACACCTTC.

This clone was counted a single time. The V call is TRBV27, the J call TRBJ2-7; 8 bases agree with TRBD1. The CDR3 covers 14 residues. Losses at the gene ends were 4 bases for V and 2 bases for J; bases not matched to a gene: 4. The germline gives CDR1 MNHEY, CDR2 SMNVEV (reference sequence). This chain's CDR3 is CASSSQGVPYEQYF. The DNA for the CDR3 is TGTGCCAGCAGTTCACAGGGGGTGCCCTACGAGCAGTACTTC.

J is TRBJ1-2 and V is TRBV4-1; a weak D match, TRBD1 (5 bases). V shed 3 bases and J shed 3 bases, with 14 bases lying between them. CDR1 is MGHRA and CDR2 is YSYEKL in the germline V gene. The CDR3 is made up of 15 amino acids. The CDR3 loop is CASSHPQGRDYGYTF. In nucleotides, the CDR3 is TGCGCCAGCAGCCACCCCCAGGGAAGGGACTATGGCTACACCTTC.

The genes are TRBV7-2 and TRBJ1-1, with D perhaps matching TRBD1 (5 bases). Germline values: CDR1 SGHTA, CDR2 FQGNSA. V gave up 0 bases and J gave up 5 bases, with 16 bases separating them. The CDR3 contains 16 residues. CDR3: CASSLAAGQFSTEAFF. CDR3 sequence (DNA): TGTGCCAGCAGCTTAGCAGCAGGACAATTCTCGACTGAAGCTTTCTTT.

This clone was observed a few times. The genes are TRBV9 and TRBJ2-7, with D unclear. Germline-derived CDR1 and CDR2 are SGDLS and YYNGEE. Trimming shortened V by 4 bases and J by 0 bases, and 14 bases separated the two germline ends. This CDR3 comprises 15 residues. CDR3 DNA: TGTGCCAGCAGCCCGGTGGCGGTCAGCTCCTACGAGCAGTACTTC. Its protein product is CASSPVAVSSYEQYF.

The chain has TRBV19 and TRBJ1-5, with 7 bases aligning to TRBD1. The CDR3 spans 13 residues. The trim removed 6 bases at V and 4 bases at J, leaving 3 bases unmatched. From germline, CDR1 is LNHDA and CDR2 SQIVND (reference sequence). In DNA form, the CDR3 reads TGTGCCAGTAGGACAGGGACAAATCAGCCCCAGCATTTT. This sequence encodes CASRTGTNQPQHF.

The gene calls are TRBV4-1 and TRBJ1-5; D ambiguous. V was shortened by 4 bases and J by 3 bases, with 16 bases between the two germline ends. Germline assignment: CDR1 MGHRA and CDR2 YSYEKL. The CDR3 is made up of 16 amino acids. The CDR3 spells CASSLAPQAHNQPQHF. Written as DNA, the CDR3 is TGCGCCAGCAGCCTCGCCCCCCAGGCTCACAATCAGCCCCAGCATTTT.

CDR3 loop: CATSRVGLGPVGSYEQYF. CDR3 nucleotide sequence: TGTGCCACCAGCAGAGTGGGGTTGGGGCCGGTGGGTTCCTACGAGCAGTACTTC. The chain joins TRBV15 to TRBJ2-7; a weak D match, TRBD1 (5 bases). Germline V gene lookup returns CDR1 LNHNV and CDR2 YYDKDF (reference sequence). This CDR3 comprises 18 residues. Trimming removed 1 base from V and 1 base from J, with 20 bases in between.

The rearrangement joins TRBV6-1 to TRBJ2-7; 8 nucleotides match TRBD1. The CDR3 spans 15 residues. Germline V CDR1 and CDR2: MNHNS, SASEGT. The V gene end was trimmed by 7 bases and the J gene end by 0 bases; junction bases not matched to a gene: 8. The CDR3 DNA reads TGTGCCAGCACCCTCCGACAGGGGAGCTCCTACGAGCAGTACTTC. It translates to CASTLRQGSSYEQYF.

The V call is TRBV21-1, the J call TRBJ2-7; whether TRBD2, the table's D call, matches the DNA was not checked. TRBV21-1 is a pseudogene locus. This CDR3 spans 18 amino acids. The CDR3 bases are TGTGCCAGCAGCACAAGGGGTGGGGGGGTACTAGCGAAATTCGGTCGGTACTTC. Translated, it gives CASSTRGGGVLAKFGRYF.

The chain recombines TRBV5-1 with TRBJ1-1; a possible D gene is TRBD1 (6 bases). Per the germline V gene, CDR1 is SGHRS and CDR2 is YFSETQ. The CDR3 extends over 13 amino acids. V was clipped by 3 bases and J by 3 bases, with 9 bases between them. CDR3 nucleotides: TGCGCCAGCAGCTACAGGGACGACACTGAAGCTTTCTTT. Residues: CASSYRDDTEAFF.

This clone was recorded once. The chain joins TRBV7-9 to TRBJ2-3; 7 nucleotides line up with TRBD2. The V segment lost 5 bases and the J segment 2 bases; nucleotides outside the gene matches: 10. The germline V gene encodes CDR1 SEHNR and CDR2 FQNEAQ (reference sequence). The CDR3 loop spans 16 amino acids. The CDR3: CASSVPGGSLTDTQYF. The CDR3, as DNA: TGTGCCAGCAGCGTCCCCGGCGGGAGCCTCACAGATACGCAGTATTTT. Supplemented by reference TRBV7-9 and TRBJ2-3, the full variable domain reads DTGVSQNPRHKITKRGQNVTFRCDPISEHNRLYWYRQTLGQGPEFLTYFQNEAQLEKSRLLSDRFSAERPKGSFSTLEIQRTEQGDSAMYLCASSVPGGSLTDTQYFGPGTRLTVL.

This sequence joins TRBV30 and TRBJ1-1; 7 positions match TRBD1. Losses at the gene ends were 4 bases for V and 7 bases for J; bases not matched to a gene: 9. The germline V gene encodes CDR1 GTSNPN and CDR2 SVGIG (reference sequence). The CDR3 length is 13 residues. The CDR3 loop reads CAWTSGGGHEAFF. CDR3 coding DNA: TGTGCCTGGACCTCCGGAGGGGGCCATGAAGCTTTCTTT.